This T cell receptor (beta chain) comes out of a study of T cells in tuberculosis. Produced via immunoSEQ multiplex PCR; TCRdb's table is partial and in-frame only. The sample consists of around 30,000 clones, about 83% of them appearing once. Time point denoted: new active TB diagnosis, blood taken before or within 7 days of starting treatment. V lost 5 bases and J lost 4, with 12 bases in between. The CDR3 sequence is 13 residues long. In germline, CDR1 is SGHTA, CDR2 FQGNSA. The genes are TRBV7-2 and TRBJ2-7; perhaps TRBD2 as D (6 bases). The sequencing here drew on PBMCs, taken at tuberculosis diagnosis. This clonotype was obtained from an adult with tuberculosis. The CDR3 DNA sequence: TGTGCCAGCAGCCAGACTAGTCTTTACGAGCAGTACTTC. This encodes CASSQTSLYEQYF.